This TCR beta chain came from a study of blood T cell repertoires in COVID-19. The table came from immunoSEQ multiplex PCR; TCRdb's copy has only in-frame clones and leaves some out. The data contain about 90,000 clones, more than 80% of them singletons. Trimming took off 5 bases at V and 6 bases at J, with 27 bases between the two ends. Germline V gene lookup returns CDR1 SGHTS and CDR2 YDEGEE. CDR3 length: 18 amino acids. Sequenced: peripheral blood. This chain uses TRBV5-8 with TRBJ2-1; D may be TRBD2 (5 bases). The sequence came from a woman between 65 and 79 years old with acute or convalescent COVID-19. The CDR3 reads CASRTEGSGLLGANEQFF. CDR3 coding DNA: TGTGCCAGCAGGACCGAAGGGTCGGGGTTACTGGGCGCCAATGAGCAGTTCTTC.